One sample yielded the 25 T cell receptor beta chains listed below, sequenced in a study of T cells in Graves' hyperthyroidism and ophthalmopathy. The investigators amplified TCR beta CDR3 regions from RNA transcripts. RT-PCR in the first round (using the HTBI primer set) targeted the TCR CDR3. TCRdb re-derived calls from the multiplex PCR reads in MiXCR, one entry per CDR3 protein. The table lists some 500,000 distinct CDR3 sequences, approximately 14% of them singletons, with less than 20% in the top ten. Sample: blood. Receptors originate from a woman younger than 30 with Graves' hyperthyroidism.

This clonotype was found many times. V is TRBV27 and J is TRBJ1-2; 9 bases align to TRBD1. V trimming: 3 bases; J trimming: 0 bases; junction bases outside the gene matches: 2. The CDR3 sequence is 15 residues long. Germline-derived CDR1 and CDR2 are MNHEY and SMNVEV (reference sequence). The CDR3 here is CASSLTGGTNYGYTF. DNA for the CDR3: TGTGCCAGCAGTTTGACAGGGGGGACTAACTATGGCTACACCTTC.

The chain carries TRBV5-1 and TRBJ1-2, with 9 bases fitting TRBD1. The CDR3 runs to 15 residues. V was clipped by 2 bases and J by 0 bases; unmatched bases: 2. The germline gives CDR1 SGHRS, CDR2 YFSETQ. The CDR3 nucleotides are TGCGCCAGCAGCTTACAGGGGGCTCCTAACTATGGCTACACCTTC. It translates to CASSLQGAPNYGYTF.

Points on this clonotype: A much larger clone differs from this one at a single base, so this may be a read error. The CDR3 loop reads CANSLDLGQGEAFF. Written as DNA, the CDR3 is TGTGCCAACAGCTTAGATTTGGGGCAAGGTGAAGCTTTCTTT. The chain recombines TRBV7-9 with TRBJ1-1; tentatively, D is TRBD1 (5 bases). Germline V gene lookup returns CDR1 SEHNR and CDR2 FQNEAQ (reference sequence). The CDR3 contains 14 residues.

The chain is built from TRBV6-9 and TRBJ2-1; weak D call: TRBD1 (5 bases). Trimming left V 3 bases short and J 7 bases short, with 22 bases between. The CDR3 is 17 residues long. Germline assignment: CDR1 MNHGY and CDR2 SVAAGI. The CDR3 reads CASSYGLGRGVQNEQFF. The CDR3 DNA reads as TGTGCCAGCAGTTACGGGCTTGGTAGGGGTGTGCAGAATGAGCAGTTCTTC.

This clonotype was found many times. Written as DNA, the CDR3 is TGTGCCAGCAGCCCGACAGGGGGAATCTATGGCTACACCTTC. Translating it yields CASSPTGGIYGYTF. The chain is built from TRBV14 and TRBJ1-2; TRBD1 matches at 9 bases. This CDR3 is 14 amino acids long. Trimming took 4 bases from V and 4 from J; bases not matched to a gene: 4. Germline CDR1 SGHDN, CDR2 FVKESK. The entire variable domain, with the rest obtained from reference TRBV14 and TRBJ1-2, is as follows: EAGVTQFPSHSVIEKGQTVTLRCDPISGHDNLYWYRRVMGKEIKFLLHFVKESKQDESGMPNNRFLAERTGGTYSTLKVQPAELEDSGVYFCASSPTGGIYGYTFGSGTRLTVV.

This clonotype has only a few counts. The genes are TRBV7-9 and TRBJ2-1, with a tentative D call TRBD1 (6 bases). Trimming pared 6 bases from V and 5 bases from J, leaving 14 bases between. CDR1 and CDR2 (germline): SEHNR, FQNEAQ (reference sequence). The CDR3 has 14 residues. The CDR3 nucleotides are TGTGCCAGCAGTCCATCGCAGGGGCACAATGAGCAGTTCTTC. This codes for CASSPSQGHNEQFF.

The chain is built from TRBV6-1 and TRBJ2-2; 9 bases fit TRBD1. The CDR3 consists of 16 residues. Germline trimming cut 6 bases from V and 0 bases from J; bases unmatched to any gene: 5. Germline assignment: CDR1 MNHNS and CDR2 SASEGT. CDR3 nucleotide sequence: TGTGCCAGCAGCGAAACAGGGGGCACGAACACCGGGGAGCTGTTTTTT. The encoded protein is CASSETGGTNTGELFF.

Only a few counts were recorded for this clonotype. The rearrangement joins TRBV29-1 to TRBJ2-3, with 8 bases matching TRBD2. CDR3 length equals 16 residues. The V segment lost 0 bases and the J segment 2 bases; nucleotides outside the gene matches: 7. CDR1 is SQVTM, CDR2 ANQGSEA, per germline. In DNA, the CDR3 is TGCAGCGTTGAAGAGGGAACTAGCGGATACACAGATACGCAGTATTTT. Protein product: CSVEEGTSGYTDTQYF.

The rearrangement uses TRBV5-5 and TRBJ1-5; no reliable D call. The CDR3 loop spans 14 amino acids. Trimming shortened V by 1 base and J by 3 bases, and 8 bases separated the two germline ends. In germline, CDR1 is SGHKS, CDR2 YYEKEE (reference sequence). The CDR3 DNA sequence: TGTGCCAGCAGCTTGCAAGGAAACAATCAGCCCCAGCATTTT. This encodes CASSLQGNNQPQHF.

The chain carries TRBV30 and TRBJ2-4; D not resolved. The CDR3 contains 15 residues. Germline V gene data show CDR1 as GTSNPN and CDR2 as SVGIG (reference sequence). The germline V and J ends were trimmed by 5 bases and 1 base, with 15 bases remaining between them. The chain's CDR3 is CAWADPGLAKNIQYF. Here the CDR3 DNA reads TGTGCCTGGGCCGACCCAGGCCTGGCCAAAAACATTCAGTACTTC. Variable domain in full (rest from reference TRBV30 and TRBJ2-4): SQTIHQWPATLVQPVGSPLSLECTVEGTSNPNLYWYRQAAGRGLQLLFYSVGIGQISSEVPQNLSASRPQDRQFILSSKKLLLSDSGFYLCAWADPGLAKNIQYFGAGTRLSVL.

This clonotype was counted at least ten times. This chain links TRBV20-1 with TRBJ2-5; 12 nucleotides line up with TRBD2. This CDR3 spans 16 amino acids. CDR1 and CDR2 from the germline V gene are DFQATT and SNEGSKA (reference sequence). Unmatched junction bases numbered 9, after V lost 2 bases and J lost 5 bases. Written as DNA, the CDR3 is TGCAGTGCTAGAATTACTAGCGGGAGGTTAGGGGAGACCCAGTACTTC. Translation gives CSARITSGRLGETQYF.

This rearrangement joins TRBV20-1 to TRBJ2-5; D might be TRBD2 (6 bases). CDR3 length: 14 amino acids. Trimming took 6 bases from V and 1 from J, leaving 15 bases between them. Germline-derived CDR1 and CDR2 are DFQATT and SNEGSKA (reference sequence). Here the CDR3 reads CSAELGGPQETQYF. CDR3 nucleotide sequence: TGCAGTGCAGAGTTGGGGGGACCCCAAGAGACCCAGTACTTC.

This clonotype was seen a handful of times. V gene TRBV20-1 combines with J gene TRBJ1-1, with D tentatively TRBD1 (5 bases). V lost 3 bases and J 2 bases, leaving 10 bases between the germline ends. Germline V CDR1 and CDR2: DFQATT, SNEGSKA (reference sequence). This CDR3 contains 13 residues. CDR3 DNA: TGCAGTGCTAGCCGGAGGGGAAACACTGAAGCTTTCTTT. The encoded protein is CSASRRGNTEAFF.

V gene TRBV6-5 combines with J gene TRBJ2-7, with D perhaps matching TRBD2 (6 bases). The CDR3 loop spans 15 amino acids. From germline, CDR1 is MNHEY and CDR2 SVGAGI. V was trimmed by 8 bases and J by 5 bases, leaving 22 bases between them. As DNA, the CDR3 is TGTGCCAGCGACTTCTCGAGGGAAGGGAGGCACGAGCAGTACTTC. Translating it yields CASDFSREGRHEQYF.

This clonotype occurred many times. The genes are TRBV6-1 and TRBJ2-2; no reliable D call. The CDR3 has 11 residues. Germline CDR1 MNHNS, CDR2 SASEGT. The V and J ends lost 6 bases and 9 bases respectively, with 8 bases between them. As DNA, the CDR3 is TGTGCCAGCAGCCCCGTCCGGGAGCTGTTTTTT. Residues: CASSPVRELFF.

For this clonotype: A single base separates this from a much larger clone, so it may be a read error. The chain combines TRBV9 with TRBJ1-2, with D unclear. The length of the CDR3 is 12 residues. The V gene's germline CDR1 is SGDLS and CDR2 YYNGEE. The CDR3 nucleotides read TGTGCCAGCAGCCCCCAAGGCGGTAGCTACAGCTTC. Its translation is CASSPQGGSYSF.

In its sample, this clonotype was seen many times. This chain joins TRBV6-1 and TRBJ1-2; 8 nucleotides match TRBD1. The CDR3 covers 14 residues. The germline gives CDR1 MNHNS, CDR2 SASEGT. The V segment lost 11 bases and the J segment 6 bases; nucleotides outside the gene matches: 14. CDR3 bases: TGTGCCGCTAGGACAGGGCAGATAGTGGATGGCTACACCTTC. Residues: CAARTGQIVDGYTF.

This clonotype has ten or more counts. CDR3 protein: CASSGRPGGEAFF. The CDR3 coding sequence is TGTGCCAGCAGCGGCCGACCCGGGGGTGAAGCTTTCTTT. V is TRBV7-3 and J is TRBJ1-1, with a tentative D call TRBD1 (5 bases). This CDR3 spans 13 amino acids. Trimming pared 5 bases from V and 7 bases from J, leaving 14 bases between. Germline V gene data show CDR1 as SGHTA and CDR2 as FQGTGA.

This CDR3 is CSVEGAGTYNEQFF. The CDR3 coding sequence is TGCAGCGTTGAAGGGGCGGGAACCTACAATGAGCAGTTCTTC. The chain recombines TRBV29-1 with TRBJ2-1, with a tentative D call TRBD2 (6 bases). The V end was cut by 1 base, the J end by 2 bases, with 9 bases between. The V gene's germline CDR1 is SQVTM and CDR2 ANQGSEA. This CDR3 is built from 14 residues.

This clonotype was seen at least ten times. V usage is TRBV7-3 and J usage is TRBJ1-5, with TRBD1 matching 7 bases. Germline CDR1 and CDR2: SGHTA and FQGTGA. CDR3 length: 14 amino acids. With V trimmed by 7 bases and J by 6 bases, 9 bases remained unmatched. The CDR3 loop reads CASTNDREIQPQHF. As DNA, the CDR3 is TGTGCCAGCACCAATGACAGGGAAATTCAGCCCCAGCATTTT.

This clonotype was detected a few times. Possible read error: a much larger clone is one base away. The CDR3 DNA reads TGTGCCAGCAGTTGCTCCTGGGGGGCTTACAATGAGCAGTTCTTC. Its protein product is CASSCSWGAYNEQFF. V usage is TRBV6-2 or TRBV6-3 and J usage is TRBJ2-1; D is perhaps TRBD1 or TRBD2 (6 bases each). Germline V gene lookup returns CDR1 MNHEY and CDR2 SVGEGT. V was shortened by 4 bases and J by 4 bases, with 14 bases between the two germline ends. CDR3 size: 15 residues.

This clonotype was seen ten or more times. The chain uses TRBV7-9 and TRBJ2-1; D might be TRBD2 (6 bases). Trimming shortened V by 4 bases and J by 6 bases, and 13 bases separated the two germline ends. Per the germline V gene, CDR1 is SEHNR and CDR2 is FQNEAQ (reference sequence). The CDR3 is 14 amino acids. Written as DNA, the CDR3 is TGTGCCAGCAGCTCCTGGGGACTCCTCAATGAGCAGTTCTTC. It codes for CASSSWGLLNEQFF. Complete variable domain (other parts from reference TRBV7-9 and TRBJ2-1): DTGVSQNPRHKITKRGQNVTFRCDPISEHNRLYWYRQTLGQGPEFLTYFQNEAQLEKSRLLSDRFSAERPKGSFSTLEIQRTEQGDSAMYLCASSSWGLLNEQFFGPGTRLTVL.

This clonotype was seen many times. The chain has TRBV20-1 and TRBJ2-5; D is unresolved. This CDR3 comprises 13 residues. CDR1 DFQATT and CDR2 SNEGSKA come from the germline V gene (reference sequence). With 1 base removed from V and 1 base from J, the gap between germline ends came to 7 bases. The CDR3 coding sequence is TGCAGTGCTAGAGTAACGTTCCAAGAGACCCAGTACTTC. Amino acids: CSARVTFQETQYF.

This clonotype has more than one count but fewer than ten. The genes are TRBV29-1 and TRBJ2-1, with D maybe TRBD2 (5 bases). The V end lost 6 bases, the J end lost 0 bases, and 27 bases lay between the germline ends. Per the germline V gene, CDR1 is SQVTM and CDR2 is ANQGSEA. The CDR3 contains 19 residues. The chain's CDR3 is CSVLGSQSRPGSSYNEQFF. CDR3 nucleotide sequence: TGCAGCGTGCTGGGTTCACAATCCCGACCGGGGAGCTCCTACAATGAGCAGTTCTTC.

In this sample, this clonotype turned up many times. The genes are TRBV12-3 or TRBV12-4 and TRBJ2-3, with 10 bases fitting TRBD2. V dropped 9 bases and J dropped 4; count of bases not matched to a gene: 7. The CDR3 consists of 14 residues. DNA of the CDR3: TGTGCCAGTAGCCCTAGCGGGAGACCAGATACGCAGTATTTT. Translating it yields CASSPSGRPDTQYF.